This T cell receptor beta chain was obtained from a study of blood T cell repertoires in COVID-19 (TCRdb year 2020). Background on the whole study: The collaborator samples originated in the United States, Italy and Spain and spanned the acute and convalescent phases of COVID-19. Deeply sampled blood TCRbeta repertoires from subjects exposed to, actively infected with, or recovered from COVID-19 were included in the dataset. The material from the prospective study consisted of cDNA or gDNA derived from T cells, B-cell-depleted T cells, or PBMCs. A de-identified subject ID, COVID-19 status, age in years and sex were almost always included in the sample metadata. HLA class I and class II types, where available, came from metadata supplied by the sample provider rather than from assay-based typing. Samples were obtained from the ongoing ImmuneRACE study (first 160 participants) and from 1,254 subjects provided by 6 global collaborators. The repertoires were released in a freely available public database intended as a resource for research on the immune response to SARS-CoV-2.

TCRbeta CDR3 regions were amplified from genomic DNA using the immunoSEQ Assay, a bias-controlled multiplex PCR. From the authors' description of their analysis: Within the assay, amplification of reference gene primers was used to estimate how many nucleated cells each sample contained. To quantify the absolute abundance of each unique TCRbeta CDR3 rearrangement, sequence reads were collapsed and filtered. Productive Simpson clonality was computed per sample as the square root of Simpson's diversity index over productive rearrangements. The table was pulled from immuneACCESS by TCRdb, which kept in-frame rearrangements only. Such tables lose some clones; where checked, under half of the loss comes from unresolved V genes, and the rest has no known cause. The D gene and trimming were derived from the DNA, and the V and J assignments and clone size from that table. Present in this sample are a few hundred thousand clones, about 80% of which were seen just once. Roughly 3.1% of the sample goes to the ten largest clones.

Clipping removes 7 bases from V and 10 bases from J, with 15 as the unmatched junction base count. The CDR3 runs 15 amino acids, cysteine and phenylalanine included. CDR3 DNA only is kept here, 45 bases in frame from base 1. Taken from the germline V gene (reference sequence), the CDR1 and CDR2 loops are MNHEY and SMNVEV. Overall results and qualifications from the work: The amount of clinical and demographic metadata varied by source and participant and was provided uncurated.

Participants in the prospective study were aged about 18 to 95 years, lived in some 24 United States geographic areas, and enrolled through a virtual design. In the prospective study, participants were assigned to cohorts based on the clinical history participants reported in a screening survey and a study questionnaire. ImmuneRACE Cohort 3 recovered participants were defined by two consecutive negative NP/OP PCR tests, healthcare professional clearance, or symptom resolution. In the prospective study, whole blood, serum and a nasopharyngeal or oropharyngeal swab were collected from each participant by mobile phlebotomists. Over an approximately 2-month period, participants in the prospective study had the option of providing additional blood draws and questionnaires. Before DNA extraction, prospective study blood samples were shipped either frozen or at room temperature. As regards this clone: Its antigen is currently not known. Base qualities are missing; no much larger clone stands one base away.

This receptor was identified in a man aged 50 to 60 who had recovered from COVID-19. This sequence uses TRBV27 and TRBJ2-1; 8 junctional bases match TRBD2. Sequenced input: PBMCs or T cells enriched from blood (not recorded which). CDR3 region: CASKNQGTRFGEQFF. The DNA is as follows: TGTGCCAGCAAAAACCAGGGGACTAGGTTCGGGGAGCAGTTCTTC.